In this sample, the clone carrying this TCR beta chain turned up many times. Trimming removed 6 bases from V and 8 bases from J, with 17 bases in between. There are 14 residues in the CDR3. These data originate in a study of identical twins. TCRdb reprocessed the 5' RACE reads via MiXCR and lists one record per CDR3 protein. The sample lists approximately 620,000 distinct CDR3 sequences; 8.5% to 9% were seen once. The data also belong to a second study, concerning yellow fever vaccine responses in identical twins.

Specimen: PBMCs. The chain is built from TRBV12-3 or TRBV12-4 and TRBJ2-4; D might be TRBD2 (6 bases). The source is a woman under 30 in good health. The DNA of the CDR3 is TGTGCCAGCAGGACGGCGGGAAAAGGTGACATTCAGTACTTC. As protein: CASRTAGKGDIQYF.